A single sample is the source of the 21 T cell receptor beta chains below, sequenced in a study of OX40 agonist ivuxolimab in advanced cancers. Here immunoSEQ multiplex PCR was the method, and the copy in TCRdb shows in-frame clones only, minus some. The sample lists some 70,000 clones; around 90% were seen once. Here the sequenced sample was CD4+ or CD8+ T cells sorted from blood, taken in a trial of the OX40 agonist ivuxolimab. Receptors originate from an adult with an advanced solid tumor such as melanoma, head and neck, liver or kidney cancer.

The gene calls are TRBV19 and TRBJ2-2; 10 nucleotides match TRBD1. Germline-derived CDR1 and CDR2 are LNHDA and SQIVND (reference sequence). V shed 9 bases and J 5 bases; nucleotides not matched to a gene: 6. This CDR3 contains 14 residues. In nucleotides, the CDR3 is TGTGCCAGCGCGACAGGGGGCAAAACCGGGGAGCTGTTTTTT. It specifies CASATGGKTGELFF.

The chain has TRBV5-6 and TRBJ2-5, with 13 bases that match TRBD2. CDR1 and CDR2 from the germline V gene are SGHDT and YYEEEE. J was trimmed by 0 bases and V by 4 bases; bases with no gene match: 6. This CDR3 comprises 17 residues. The DNA for the CDR3 is TGTGCCAGCAGCCCGGGACTAGCGGGATCCGACCAAGAGACCCAGTACTTC. This codes for CASSPGLAGSDQETQYF.

The V and J genes are TRBV29-1 and TRBJ2-1; 9 positions match TRBD1. After removal of 6 bases from V and 7 bases from J, the junction contained 10 bases not matched to a gene. The germline CDR1 and CDR2 sequences are SQVTM and ANQGSEA. This CDR3 region has 14 residues. CDR3 region: CSVTPWTGDNEQFF. CDR3 DNA sequence: TGCAGCGTGACTCCTTGGACAGGGGATAATGAGCAGTTCTTC.

The chain combines TRBV19 with TRBJ2-1, with 9 nucleotides matching TRBD1. Germline V lookup: CDR1 LNHDA, CDR2 SQIVND (reference sequence). V gave up 3 bases and J gave up 4 bases; unmatched junction bases: 4. The CDR3 is made up of 15 amino acids. The CDR3 bases are TGTGCCAGTAGTATCGAGGGACAGGGTTACAATGAGCAGTTCTTC. This sequence encodes CASSIEGQGYNEQFF.

The rearrangement joins TRBV25-1 to TRBJ1-3, with D unclear. Looked up from germline, CDR1 is MGHDK and CDR2 is SYGVNS. The length of the CDR3 is 16 residues. V was trimmed by 2 bases and J by 0 bases, leaving 11 bases between them. Here the CDR3 DNA reads TGTGCCAGCAGTGAAAGTTTAGGAGCCTCTGGAAACACCATATATTTT. Amino acid sequence: CASSESLGASGNTIYF. The variable domain in full, completed from reference TRBV25-1 and TRBJ1-3, reads EADIYQTPRYLVIGTGKKITLECSQTMGHDKMYWYQQDPGMELHLIHYSYGVNSTEKGDLSSESTVSRIRTEHFPLTLESARPSHTSQYLCASSESLGASGNTIYFGEGSWLTVV.

Only one count was recorded for this clone. CDR3 protein: CASRERTGREAFF. CDR3 bases: TGTGCCAGCAGGGAGAGGACAGGGAGAGAAGCTTTCTTT. The gene calls are TRBV6-1 and TRBJ1-1; TRBD1 aligns across 8 bases. CDR3 size: 13 residues. The germline V gene encodes CDR1 MNHNS and CDR2 SASEGT. Trimming at V came to 6 bases and at J to 8 bases, leaving 8 bases not matched to a gene.

The rearrangement joins TRBV10-3 to TRBJ2-3; 8 bases match TRBD2. V trimming: 3 bases; J trimming: 6 bases; junction bases outside the gene matches: 5. The CDR3 runs to 14 residues. Germline CDR1 ENHRY, CDR2 SYGVKD. CDR3 in amino acids: CAISEPGGADTQYF. CDR3 coding DNA: TGTGCCATCAGTGAACCCGGGGGGGCGGATACGCAGTATTTT.

This clone was observed a handful of times. The V call is TRBV28, the J call TRBJ2-7, with 8 bases matching TRBD2. The CDR3 is made up of 13 amino acids. From germline, CDR1 is MDHEN and CDR2 SYDVKM. V dropped 4 bases and J dropped 6; count of bases not matched to a gene: 5. The CDR3 DNA reads as TGTGCCAGCAGTTCAGCGGGAGTAGGCGAGCAGTACTTC. Its translation is CASSSAGVGEQYF.

The J gene is TRBJ2-2, the V gene TRBV19; D is ambiguous. This CDR3 has 15 amino acids. From germline, CDR1 is LNHDA and CDR2 SQIVND (reference sequence). Trimming pared 1 base from V and 1 base from J, leaving 7 bases between. The CDR3 region has the DNA TGTGCCAGTAGTATAGGTATTTGGAACACCGGGGAGCTGTTTTTT. Protein: CASSIGIWNTGELFF.

In this sample, this clone turned up a few times. The rearrangement joins TRBV6-6 to TRBJ1-4, with TRBD1 identical over 7 bases. The V and J ends lost 6 bases and 4 bases, in that order; junction bases with no gene match: 8. Germline V CDR1 and CDR2: MNHNY, SVGAGI (reference sequence). The CDR3 has 15 amino acids. In DNA, the CDR3 is TGTGCCAGCAGAGACCCGACAGGGATTAATGAAAAACTGTTTTTT. This codes for CASRDPTGINEKLFF.

CDR3 sequence reads: CASSLSSRAGNEQFF. CDR3 nucleotide sequence: TGTGCCAGCAGCTTATCATCCAGGGCAGGGAATGAGCAGTTCTTC. The chain uses TRBV7-3 and TRBJ2-1, with D perhaps matching TRBD1 (5 bases). Trimming cost V 2 bases and J 7 bases, with 15 bases left between them. The germline gives CDR1 SGHTA, CDR2 FQGTGA. CDR3 length equals 15 residues. The complete variable domain, with remaining parts taken from reference TRBV7-3 and TRBJ2-1, reads GAGVSQTPSNKVTEKGKYVELRCDPISGHTALYWYRQSLGQGPEFLIYFQGTGAADDSGLPNDRFFAVRPEGSVSTLKIQRTERGDSAVYLCASSLSSRAGNEQFFGPGTRLTVL.

This chain connects TRBV29-1 to TRBJ2-3; TRBD2 aligns across 8 bases. The V and J ends lost 1 base and 5 bases, in that order; junction bases with no gene match: 11. The CDR3 loop spans 16 amino acids. The germline gives CDR1 SQVTM, CDR2 ANQGSEA. CDR3 amino acids: CSVEVPSGRGRDTQYF. Written as DNA, the CDR3 is TGCAGCGTTGAAGTCCCAAGCGGGAGAGGAAGAGATACGCAGTATTTT.

The chain carries TRBV6-6 and TRBJ1-2; no clear D. The V gene lost 8 bases and the J gene lost 3 bases, with 7 bases spanning the gap. This CDR3 is 11 amino acids long. Germline V gene sequence: CDR1 MNHNY, CDR2 SVGAGI (reference sequence). The CDR3 sequence: CASGDDYGYTF. In DNA form, the CDR3 reads TGTGCCAGCGGAGATGACTATGGCTACACCTTC.

The gene calls are TRBV7-2 and TRBJ1-5; no firm D call. CDR3 length: 14 residues. The V end was cut by 4 bases, the J end by 0 bases, with 7 bases between. CDR1 SGHTA and CDR2 FQGNSA come from the germline V gene. This chain's CDR3 is CASSSQYSNQPQHF. The CDR3 nucleotides are TGTGCCAGCAGCTCCCAGTATAGCAATCAGCCCCAGCATTTT.

The CDR3 loop is CASSAQGRIGYGYTF. The CDR3 DNA follows: TGTGCCAGCAGCGCACAGGGGAGGATCGGCTATGGCTACACCTTC. The chain employs TRBV7-2 and TRBJ1-2; 7 bases line up with TRBD1. The CDR3 runs to 15 residues. Per the germline V gene, CDR1 is SGHTA and CDR2 is FQGNSA. J gave up 4 bases and V 5 bases, and 10 bases lay outside the gene matches.

The J gene is TRBJ2-2, the V gene TRBV6-1; TRBD2 matches 7 bases. The CDR3 consists of 13 residues. V lost 8 bases and J lost 7; bases outside the gene matches: 7. Germline CDR1 and CDR2: MNHNS and SASEGT. The CDR3 sequence: CASLSLAVGELFF. CDR3 coding DNA: TGTGCCAGCCTCTCCCTAGCGGTCGGGGAGCTGTTTTTT.

The chain recombines TRBV23-1 with TRBJ2-1, with 9 bases that match TRBD1. TRBV23-1 is known as an ORF, though its function is uncertain. With 3 bases clipped from V and 1 base from J, the junction kept 19 bases outside the gene matches. The CDR3 is 21 residues long. The CDR3, as DNA: TGCGCCAGCAGTCACCCGACGGAGGGCATAGGACAGGGGATTTCCTACAATGAGCAGTTCTTC. Its protein is CASSHPTEGIGQGISYNEQFF.

This clone was detected only once. The chain couples TRBV6-1 to TRBJ2-1, with 8 bases lining up with TRBD2. The V gene end was trimmed by 0 bases and the J gene end by 7 bases; junction bases not matched to a gene: 8. The CDR3 consists of 16 residues. From germline, CDR1 is MNHNS and CDR2 SASEGT. DNA of the CDR3: TGTGCCAGCAGTGAAGCCCTAGCGGGCGAACGGAATGAGCAGTTCTTC. It codes for CASSEALAGERNEQFF.

This clone was counted only a few times. V gene TRBV19 combines with J gene TRBJ2-5; TRBD2 matches at 9 bases. Germline CDR1 and CDR2: LNHDA and SQIVND (reference sequence). CDR3 length: 15 residues. J was trimmed by 2 bases and V by 4 bases; bases with no gene match: 5. This chain's CDR3 is CASSKAGGLQETQYF. CDR3 bases: TGTGCCAGTAGTAAGGCGGGGGGGCTGCAAGAGACCCAGTACTTC.

J is TRBJ1-5 and V is TRBV30, with unresolved D. Germline-derived CDR1 and CDR2 are GTSNPN and SVGIG (reference sequence). With 0 bases removed from V and 2 bases from J, the gap between germline ends came to 11 bases. The CDR3 length is 15 residues. In DNA, the CDR3 is TGTGCCTGGAGTGTACGAATGCTGGGCAATCAGCCCCAGCATTTT. Encoded protein: CAWSVRMLGNQPQHF.

J is TRBJ2-5 and V is TRBV18, with a possible D match to TRBD1 (6 bases). V lost 2 bases to trimming and J lost 4 bases, with 14 bases between them. Germline loops: CDR1 KGHSH, CDR2 LQKENI. CDR3 length: 15 residues. CDR3 protein: CASSPVGTTTETQYF. In DNA form, the CDR3 reads TGTGCCAGCTCACCAGTGGGGACAACCACAGAGACCCAGTACTTC.